Here is one T cell receptor (beta chain) with its context. Its specificity is not known. Trimming took 2 bases from V and 1 from J, leaving 6 bases between them. The length of the CDR3 is 14 residues. Germline CDR1 is SGDLS and CDR2 is YYNGEE. Cyclophosphamide on days +3 and +4 followed busulfan-fludarabine conditioning and a marrow graft. The data belong to a study of T cells after posttransplantation cyclophosphamide. Study conclusions and caveats: Blood and skin or GI T cell repertoires showed limited TRB overlap.

Sequenced by immunoSEQ multiplex PCR; TCRdb stores in-frame clones only, minus some. The table includes 20,000 or so clones, about 90% detected once. The clonotype comes from a female patient in her 30s who received an allogeneic stem cell transplant from an unrelated donor, was CMV-positive, and had no GVHD. The graft donor may have given rise to some T cells. The input for sequencing was PBMCs, taken after allogeneic stem cell transplant with posttransplant cyclophosphamide. This chain connects TRBV9 to TRBJ2-2, with D possibly TRBD1 on 6 matching bases. CDR3 DNA sequence: TGTGCCAGCAGCGTGACAGGGAACACCGGGGAGCTGTTTTTT. This encodes CASSVTGNTGELFF.